Listed below are T cell receptor beta chains from one sample, sequenced in a study of CD8+CD57+ T cells in acquired aplastic anemia. One entry per CDR3 protein results from TCRdb running MiXCR on the reads. The sample lists over 45,000 distinct CDR3 sequences; around 72% were seen once. The sequenced sample was sorted CD4+, CD8+, or CD8+CD57+ T cells (not recorded which) from PBMCs. These receptors were taken from a human donor in good health, serving as a control. The CDR3 runs from the conserved cysteine through the conserved F or W. A D gene is named only where the DNA matches it firmly. Clone size is shown for a subset of rows, as once, few, many or a class of expanded clone.

abundance | d_gene | j_gene | v_gene | CDR3nt | CDR3aa
few | TRBD1 | TRBJ2-5 | TRBV7-3 | TGTGCCAGCAGCTTGGACAGGGGTGAGACCCAGTACTTC | CASSLDRGETQYF
few | - | TRBJ1-2 | TRBV29-1 | TGCAGCGTGGGGGGGCGCGGCTATGGCTACACCTTC | CSVGGRGYGYTF
many | TRBD2 | TRBJ2-7 | TRBV3-1 | TGTGCCAGCGGGGGGGTCGAGCAGTACTTC | CASGGVEQYF
- | - | TRBJ2-7 | TRBV7-9 | TGTGCCAGCAGCTTATTCGGGGCGGGAACCTACGAGCAGTACTTC | CASSLFGAGTYEQYF
- | - | TRBJ2-5 | TRBV10-3 | TGTGCCATCAGTGAGTCTGTGGGGGCCGGAGAGACCCAGTACTTC | CAISESVGAGETQYF
once | TRBD1 | TRBJ1-1 | TRBV7-9 | TGTGCCAGCAGCTCAGGGGGCCCGGTCACTGAAGCTTTCTTT | CASSSGGPVTEAFF
few | - | TRBJ1-5 | TRBV10-3 | TGTGCCATCAGTGGCGGGGGGCCACAGCCCCAGCATTTT | CAISGGGPQPQHF
- | - | TRBJ1-1 | TRBV2 | TGTGCCAGCAGTGAACCGAACACTGAAGCTTTCTTT | CASSEPNTEAFF
- | - | TRBJ2-5 | TRBV15 | TGTGCCACCAGCAGAGATCGAACGGGGGCGGGGACCCAGTACTTC | CATSRDRTGAGTQYF
- | - | TRBJ1-1 | TRBV7-9 | TGTGCCAGCAGCTTGGTTTTAGGGGCCGAAGCTTTCTTT | CASSLVLGAEAFF
- | TRBD2 | TRBJ2-2 | TRBV7-2 | TGTGCCAGCAGCCAGAGCGGGGGGGCCGGGGAGCTGTTTTTT | CASSQSGGAGELFF
few | - | TRBJ2-3 | TRBV15 | TGTGCCACCAGCAGAGATCAGGCGGGGTGGGGAGATACGCAGTATTTT | CATSRDQAGWGDTQYF
- | TRBD2 | TRBJ2-3 | TRBV2 | TGTGCCAGCAGCTTAGCGGGGGTCAGGGCTTTT | CASSLAGVRAF
once | TRBD1 | TRBJ1-6 | TRBV7-8 | TGTGCCAGCAGCTATGGGGACAGGGATTTATCACCCCTCCACTTT | CASSYGDRDLSPLHF
once | - | TRBJ1-1 | TRBV11-2 | TGTGCCAGCAGCTCAATACGAGGAACTGAAGCTTTCTTT | CASSSIRGTEAFF
- | TRBD1 | TRBJ2-7 | TRBV9 | TGTGCCAGCAGCTTCGGGACAGGGGTTGTCTACGAGCAGTACTTC | CASSFGTGVVYEQYF
- | TRBD2 | TRBJ2-7 | TRBV29-1 | TGCAGCGTGAAGACTAGCCGGGGCTCCTACGAGCAGTACTTC | CSVKTSRGSYEQYF
once | TRBD1 | TRBJ2-3 | TRBV19 | TGTGCCAGTAGGACACAGGGGGATAGCACAGATACGCAGTATTTT | CASRTQGDSTDTQYF
- | - | TRBJ2-3 | TRBV25-1 | TGTGCCAGCAGTGAAGCGCTGACGACCACAGATACGCAGTATTTT | CASSEALTTTDTQYF
- | TRBD1 | TRBJ2-5 | TRBV11-2 | TGTGCCAGCAGCCACAACCCGGGACAGGGAATCGGGCAAGAGACCCAGTACTTC | CASSHNPGQGIGQETQYF
once | - | TRBJ1-2 | TRBV24-1 | TGTGCCACCAGTGATCATAGGGGCGATGATGGCTACACCTTC | CATSDHRGDDGYTF
- | - | TRBJ2-7 | TRBV2 | TGTGCCAGCAGGGGGCCAGGGTTAGCCTACGAGCAGTACTTC | CASRGPGLAYEQYF
few | TRBD2 | TRBJ2-3 | TRBV2 | TGTGCCAGCAGCCTTCTAGCGGGGGGAATCACAGATACGCAGTATTTT | CASSLLAGGITDTQYF
many | - | TRBJ2-2 | TRBV30 | TGTGCCTGGGAAAAGGGGGAGTCCGGGGAGCTGTTTTTT | CAWEKGESGELFF
few | - | TRBJ2-3 | TRBV2 | TGTGCCAGCCACTATAAGGGGGTTGGCGCAGATACGCAGTATTTT | CASHYKGVGADTQYF
- | TRBD1 | TRBJ1-1 | TRBV25-1 | TGTGCCAGCAGTGAGGTGGACAGGGTGAGGACTGAAGCTTTCTTT | CASSEVDRVRTEAFF
- | - | TRBJ2-5 | TRBV7-2 | TGTGCCAGCAGCCATCAAGAGACCCAGTACTTC | CASSHQETQYF
- | - | TRBJ1-2 | TRBV15 | TGTGCCACCAGCAGAGATTTCGGGGGGGCCTATGGCTACACCTTC | CATSRDFGGAYGYTF
- | - | TRBJ2-7 | TRBV25-1 | TGTGCCAGCAGTGAGGCCGGGAACAGCTTGGCCTACGAGCAGTACTTC | CASSEAGNSLAYEQYF
- | - | TRBJ1-4 | TRBV7-9 | TGTGCCAGCAGCCAAGGACAGTATGATGAAAAACTGTTTTTT | CASSQGQYDEKLFF
- | TRBD1 | TRBJ1-1 | TRBV2 | TGTGCCAGCGAGACCGGGACAGGGAACACTGAAGCTTTCTTT | CASETGTGNTEAFF
- | - | TRBJ2-7 | TRBV5-4 | TGTGCCAGCAGCTTGGCCAAGGGCGGGCAGTTCTCCTACGAGCAGTACTTC | CASSLAKGGQFSYEQYF
- | TRBD2 | TRBJ2-7 | TRBV29-1 | TGCAGCGCCCGGCGGGGGAACGAGCAGTACTTC | CSARRGNEQYF
- | - | TRBJ2-1 | TRBV10-3 | TGTGCCATCAGAGGCTCGGCAAATGAGCAGTTCTTC | CAIRGSANEQFF
- | TRBD2 | TRBJ2-1 | TRBV15 | TGTGCCACCAGCAGAGGGACTAGCGGAGACAATGAGCAGTTCTTC | CATSRGTSGDNEQFF
- | - | TRBJ1-2 | TRBV15 | TGTGCCACCAGCAGAGATCGGGGAGAGGCCTATGGCTACACCTTC | CATSRDRGEAYGYTF
- | - | TRBJ1-5 | TRBV19 | TGTGCCAGTAGGTTGAGGACAGCAAATCAGCCCCAGCATTTT | CASRLRTANQPQHF
few | - | TRBJ2-7 | TRBV15 | TGTGCCACCAGCAGAGACGGCGAGCAGTACTTC | CATSRDGEQYF
- | TRBD2 | TRBJ2-3 | TRBV9 | TGTGCCAGCAGCGTTTGGGGGGGAGGCACAGATACGCAGTATTTT | CASSVWGGGTDTQYF
few | - | TRBJ2-1 | TRBV7-2 | TGTGCCGCTGCCACAGATAATGAGCAGTTCTTC | CAAATDNEQFF
- | - | TRBJ2-7 | TRBV3-1 | TGTGCCAGCAGCCAAAGCAGGTACTCCTACGAGCAGTACTTC | CASSQSRYSYEQYF
- | - | TRBJ2-3 | TRBV15 | TGTGCCACGAGGGAAGCCACAGATACGCAGTATTTT | CATREATDTQYF
few | - | TRBJ1-2 | TRBV2 | TGTGCCATCAGTGACGGGGACTATGGCTACACCTTC | CAISDGDYGYTF
- | TRBD1 | TRBJ2-1 | TRBV9 | TGTGCCAGCAGCCCCCGGACAGGGTTGGATGAGCAGTTCTTC | CASSPRTGLDEQFF
- | - | TRBJ1-6 | TRBV6-4 | TGTGCCAGCAGTAACCGGACATATTCCTCCTATAATTCACCCCTCCACTTT | CASSNRTYSSYNSPLHF
- | - | TRBJ1-5 | TRBV10-3 | TGTGCCATCAGCCTGGGGGATAGCAATCAGCCCCAGCATTTT | CAISLGDSNQPQHF
many | TRBD2 | TRBJ2-5 | TRBV4-2 | TGTGCCAGCAGCTACGGACTAGCGGACCAAGAGACCCAGTACTTC | CASSYGLADQETQYF
- | TRBD1 | TRBJ2-2 | TRBV20-1 | TGCAGTGCTAGAGCCGGGACAGGGGACACCGGGGAGCTGTTTTTT | CSARAGTGDTGELFF
- | - | TRBJ2-5 | TRBV4-3 | TGCGCCAGCAGCCAAGTCGAAGGTTCCAGGCAGACCCAGTACTTC | CASSQVEGSRQTQYF
- | - | TRBJ1-5 | TRBV24-1 | TGTGCCACCGGGGGGCTCCGGGTCCTGGGCCATCAGCCCCAGCATTTT | CATGGLRVLGHQPQHF
many | - | TRBJ1-2 | TRBV27 | TGTGCCAGCAGTTTTTCCGGGACGGCGTATGGCTACACCTTC | CASSFSGTAYGYTF
- | TRBD2 | TRBJ2-5 | TRBV2 | TGTGCCAGCAGACGCGGGACTAGCGGGACTCAAGAGACCCAGTACTTC | CASRRGTSGTQETQYF
few | - | TRBJ1-2 | TRBV29-1 | TGCAGCGTCATGGGACAAAGCTATGGCTACACCTTC | CSVMGQSYGYTF
few | - | TRBJ2-7 | TRBV25-1 | TGTGCCAGCAGTGTTGACGGCTACGAGCAGTACTTC | CASSVDGYEQYF
- | TRBD2 | TRBJ2-7 | TRBV5-4 | TGTGCCAGCAGCTCGGGCGGGGGATGCGAGCAGTACTTC | CASSSGGGCEQYF
many | - | TRBJ1-1 | TRBV7-8 | TGTGTCAGCAGCTTAGCCCGGGGTCTGGCAGAGATGAACACTGAAGCTTTCTTT | CVSSLARGLAEMNTEAFF